These 11 T cell receptor beta chains were all obtained from the same sample, sequenced in a study of blood T cell repertoires in COVID-19. Sequencing used immunoSEQ multiplex PCR; TCRdb keeps in-frame clones, though not all of them. In the table there are about 62,000 clones, 70% to 90% of which are singletons. The specimen sequenced was peripheral blood. These receptor sequences come from a woman older than 75 with acute or convalescent COVID-19.

V is TRBV6-1 and J is TRBJ1-3, with D unresolved. Between the trimmed V and J ends, which lost 2 bases and 2 bases, there was a span of 10 bases. The germline V gene has CDR1 MNHNS and CDR2 SASEGT. This CDR3 has 15 residues. The CDR3 DNA follows: TGTGCCAGCAGTGAATCGCTCGGGGCTGGAAACACCATATATTTT. This codes for CASSESLGAGNTIYF.

V gene TRBV5-6 combines with J gene TRBJ1-2, with a weak D call TRBD1 (5 bases). The CDR3 is 14 amino acids. Trimming removed 8 bases at V and 8 bases at J, with 22 bases between. CDR1 and CDR2 (germline): SGHDT, YYEEEE. The CDR3 nucleotides read TGTGCCAGTTGCTTTGGGGCGATCAAAGGGGGCTACACCTTC. Amino acid sequence: CASCFGAIKGGYTF.

The chain recombines TRBV12-3 or TRBV12-4 with TRBJ2-7; D remains unclear. Trimming left V 5 bases short and J 0 bases short, with 5 bases between. CDR3 length: 12 residues. The CDR3 here is CASSRSSYEQYF. The CDR3 DNA reads TGTGCCAGCAGTCGGAGCTCCTACGAGCAGTACTTC.

The gene calls are TRBV5-4 and TRBJ2-2; 10 bases match TRBD1. This CDR3 has 16 amino acids. V shed 3 bases and J 4 bases; nucleotides not matched to a gene: 6. Germline assignment: CDR1 SGHNT and CDR2 YYREEE (reference sequence). CDR3 in amino acids: CASSSKGQGITGELFF. The CDR3 DNA is TGTGCCAGCAGCTCTAAGGGACAGGGGATCACCGGGGAGCTGTTTTTT.

The chain employs TRBV5-6 and TRBJ2-6; no clear D. The V and J ends lost 2 bases and 0 bases respectively, with 9 bases between them. The CDR3 has 16 amino acids. Germline-derived CDR1 and CDR2 are SGHDT and YYEEEE. The CDR3 nucleotides read TGTGCCAGCAGCTTTGGGCTGAGCTCTGGGGCCAACGTCCTGACTTTC. Translating gives CASSFGLSSGANVLTF.

V usage is TRBV30 and J usage is TRBJ1-6; 7 positions agree with TRBD1. The CDR3 loop spans 14 amino acids. Germline CDR1 GTSNPN, CDR2 SVGIG (reference sequence). J gave up 8 bases and V 4 bases, and 8 bases lay outside the gene matches. CDR3 coding DNA: TGTGCCTGGACTACCGGGACAGCATATTCACCCCTCCACTTT. Protein sequence: CAWTTGTAYSPLHF.

This chain uses TRBV5-6 with TRBJ2-5, with D possibly TRBD1 on 6 matching bases. This CDR3 spans 14 amino acids. V gave up 4 bases and J gave up 0 bases, with 10 bases separating them. Germline CDR1 and CDR2: SGHDT and YYEEEE. The CDR3 sequence is CASSPWDNQETQYF. DNA for the CDR3: TGTGCCAGCAGCCCCTGGGACAACCAAGAGACCCAGTACTTC.

In nucleotides, the CDR3 is TGTGCCAGCAGTCCACTAGCGGGGCAGGGTACGCAGTATTTT. This gives the protein CASSPLAGQGTQYF. The rearrangement links TRBV6-5 to TRBJ2-3, with 10 nucleotides matching TRBD2. The CDR3 runs 14 residues. Unmatched junction bases numbered 7, after V lost 5 bases and J lost 8 bases. CDR1 is MNHEY, CDR2 SVGAGI, per germline.

The V gene is TRBV15, the J gene TRBJ1-4; D is unresolved. CDR3 length: 14 residues. The V and J ends lost 3 bases and 8 bases respectively, with 13 bases between them. The germline V gene has CDR1 LNHNV and CDR2 YYDKDF (reference sequence). This CDR3 reads CATSSRAEGEKLFF. CDR3 nucleotide sequence: TGTGCCACCAGCAGCCGAGCGGAGGGAGAAAAACTGTTTTTT.

The J gene is TRBJ1-2, the V gene TRBV5-5, with 8 bases that match TRBD1. Trimming at V came to 3 bases and at J to 4 bases, leaving 5 bases not matched to a gene. The CDR3 length is 14 residues. CDR1 and CDR2 (germline): SGHKS, YYEKEE (reference sequence). The CDR3 loop reads CASSYGTGPYGYTF. The DNA for the CDR3 is TGTGCCAGCAGCTACGGGACAGGACCCTATGGCTACACCTTC.

The chain joins TRBV5-1 to TRBJ2-7; TRBD1 might be the D (6 bases). The CDR3 is 13 amino acids. Germline CDR1 reads SGHRS; CDR2 reads YFSETQ. V gave up 5 bases and J gave up 2 bases, with 11 bases separating them. In DNA, the CDR3 is TGCGCCAGCAGACGGACAGAAACCTACGAGCAGTACTTC. Its protein product is CASRRTETYEQYF.